The following is a TCR beta chain sequence with its context. The sample originates from a study of shared clonotypes between healthy human individuals. CDR3 length: 17 residues. Deletions cut 2 bases from V and 4 bases from J, with 18 bases between. The V gene's germline CDR1 is MNHEY and CDR2 SMNVEV (reference sequence). Profiling relied on immunoSEQ multiplex PCR, and the TCRdb table lists in-frame clones only, not all of them. Among approximately 720,000 clones listed, 55% to 75% were seen once. This chain connects TRBV27 to TRBJ2-1; maybe TRBD2 (6 bases). Source material: memory CD4+ T cells sorted from blood. The subset here: CD45RA-negative fraction. The TCR sequence derives from a young woman in good health. The CDR3 protein is CASSLRSPLARYNEQFF. CDR3 coding DNA: TGTGCCAGCAGTTTAAGATCGCCGCTAGCGAGGTACAATGAGCAGTTCTTC.